A single T cell receptor (beta chain) is shown here with its context. Its cognate antigen is unknown. V shed 8 bases and J shed 1 base, with 9 bases lying between them. Germline V gene lookup returns CDR1 MRHNA and CDR2 SNTAGT. The length of the CDR3 is 14 residues. Prior autoimmune disease or systemic immunosuppression barred patients. The source of the sample is a study of OX40 agonist ivuxolimab in advanced cancers. Study conclusions and caveats: Some of the nonresponding patients also showed low levels of normalized T-cell clonal expansion.

Sequencing used immunoSEQ multiplex PCR; TCRdb keeps in-frame clones, though not all of them. The repertoire holds about 83,000 clones, approximately 90% seen once, with more than 0.35% in the top ten. V usage is TRBV6-4 and J usage is TRBJ1-6; no definite D call. Specimen: CD4+ or CD8+ T cells sorted from blood, collected in a trial of the OX40 agonist ivuxolimab. The TCR sequence derives from an adult with an advanced solid tumor such as melanoma, head and neck, liver or kidney cancer. CDR3 DNA: TGTGCCAGCTCTCTATTGTCCTATAATTCACCCCTCCACTTT. Translating gives CASSLLSYNSPLHF.